This T cell receptor beta chain is from a study of OX40 agonist ivuxolimab in advanced cancers. Study-level results: At doses 0.1 to 3.0 mg/kg, CD4+ and CD8+ clones expanded. Average numbers of expanded clones were greater in CD8+ T cells than in CD4+.

Profiled with immunoSEQ multiplex PCR; TCRdb holds only in-frame clones, not every one. This table has about 72,000 clones, around 89% appearing once. Regarding this clone: Its antigen is not identified.

This CDR3 comprises 11 residues. Germline assignment: CDR1 SNHLY and CDR2 FYNNEI. V was cut by 6 bases and J by 2 bases, with 5 bases left in between. This chain uses TRBV2 with TRBJ2-7; D uncertain. Specimen: CD4+ or CD8+ T cells sorted from blood, collected in a trial of the OX40 agonist ivuxolimab. The origin of this receptor is an adult with an advanced solid tumor such as melanoma, head and neck, liver or kidney cancer. CDR3 DNA sequence: TGTGCCAGCAGCCCGACCTACGAGCAGTACTTC. It codes for CASSPTYEQYF.